This T cell receptor beta chain comes out of a study of shared clonotypes between healthy human individuals. The assay was immunoSEQ multiplex PCR, and TCRdb's table has in-frame clones only and misses some. The table includes over a million clones, approximately 98.5% detected once. Sequenced input: naive CD4+ T cells sorted from blood. Stated subset: CD45RA+ positively selected. This sequence was found in a man under 40 in good health.

CDR3 sequence reads: CASSFYSEQFF. DNA for the CDR3: TGTGCCAGCAGCTTTTATAGTGAGCAGTTCTTC. V gene TRBV5-4 combines with J gene TRBJ2-1; D is uncertain. Trimming left V 2 bases short and J 9 bases short, with 6 bases between. Germline lookup yields CDR1 SGHNT and CDR2 YYREEE (reference sequence). There are 11 residues in the CDR3.